This T cell receptor (beta chain) was obtained from a study of cytomegalovirus exposure and HLA in healthy donors. Study at large: A preliminary data release comprised roughly 85 million unique TCRs obtained from HLA-typed donors. Points from the study as a whole: The presence/absence work took it that sequencing depth was about the same across donors.

13 Jbeta primers and 60 Vbeta primers were used for the PCR. TCRdb's copy holds only in-frame clones and misses some; the assay was immunoSEQ multiplex PCR. The table shows around 150,000 clones, with roughly 80% occurring only once. With regard to this clone: What it binds is unknown.

The CDR3 has 14 residues. CDR1 and CDR2 from the germline V gene are SGHNT and YENEEA. Trimming at V came to 3 bases and at J to 7 bases, leaving 6 bases not matched to a gene. The chain recombines TRBV11-3 with TRBJ2-1; 7 bases agree with TRBD2. Sequenced input: PBMCs. This receptor was identified in a male donor in good health and CMV-seropositive. In nucleotides, the CDR3 is TGTGCCAGCAGCTTCCGCGGGAGCCAGAATGAGCAGTTCTTC. It is translated as CASSFRGSQNEQFF.